What follows are 25 T cell receptor beta chains derived from one specimen sequenced in a study of T cells in Graves' hyperthyroidism and ophthalmopathy. The investigators amplified TCR beta CDR3 regions from RNA transcripts. Carried out on the TCR CDR3, a first-round RT-PCR used the HTBI primer set. TCRdb independently ran MiXCR on the multiplex PCR reads; one entry per CDR3 protein. This table has roughly 640,000 distinct CDR3 sequences, approximately 16% appearing once. The specimen was blood. The receptors come from a woman aged 35 to 49 with Graves' ophthalmopathy.

This clonotype was seen more than once but under ten times. V and J are TRBV12-3 or TRBV12-4 and TRBJ1-2; the D gene is possibly TRBD1 (5 bases). Trimming stripped 1 base from V and 8 bases from J, with 17 bases between. CDR3 length equals 15 residues. DNA for the CDR3: TGTGCCAGCAGTTTAGTCTCAGGGCGAAATATGGGCTACACCTTC. It translates to CASSLVSGRNMGYTF.

In its sample, this clonotype was seen many times. The chain uses TRBV2 and TRBJ2-1; the D call may be TRBD1 or TRBD2 (6 bases each). CDR1 and CDR2 from the germline V gene are SNHLY and FYNNEI. This CDR3 is 14 amino acids long. The V end lost 11 bases, the J end lost 6 bases, and 20 bases lay between the germline ends. The CDR3 sequence is CAGRGWGAINEQFF. The CDR3 bases are TGTGCCGGCCGTGGGTGGGGGGCAATCAATGAGCAGTTCTTC.

This clonotype was seen at least ten times. J is TRBJ2-3 and V is TRBV11-2; possible D gene TRBD2, 5 bases. Germline CDR1 is SGHAT and CDR2 is FQNNGV. Trimming removed 1 base at V and 10 bases at J, with 15 bases between. This CDR3 has 14 amino acids. Here the CDR3 reads CASSLGRGSAPQYF. CDR3 nucleotides: TGTGCCAGCAGCTTAGGTCGGGGTTCGGCCCCGCAGTATTTT. Full variable domain (outside the CDR3, taken from reference TRBV11-2 and TRBJ2-3): EAGVAQSPRYKIIEKRQSVAFWCNPISGHATLYWYQQILGQGPKLLIQFQNNGVVDDSQLPKDRFSAERLKGVDSTLKIQPAKLEDSAVYLCASSLGRGSAPQYFGPGTRLTVL.

This clonotype was detected ten times or more. V gene TRBV11-2 combines with J gene TRBJ2-5; perhaps TRBD2 as D (6 bases). Trimming shortened V by 7 bases and J by 2 bases, and 17 bases separated the two germline ends. The CDR3 is 15 amino acids. Germline CDR1 and CDR2: SGHAT and FQNNGV. The DNA of the CDR3 is TGTGCCAGCACTTGGGGGGAGTTCAGGCAAGAGACCCAGTACTTC. Protein sequence: CASTWGEFRQETQYF. The complete variable domain, with remaining parts taken from reference TRBV11-2 and TRBJ2-5, reads EAGVAQSPRYKIIEKRQSVAFWCNPISGHATLYWYQQILGQGPKLLIQFQNNGVVDDSQLPKDRFSAERLKGVDSTLKIQPAKLEDSAVYLCASTWGEFRQETQYFGPGTRLLVL.

About this clonotype: The conserved phenylalanine or tryptophan normally closing the CDR3 is absent here, so this likely arose from a read error. CDR3 protein: CASCLGGGSPNEQFL. The CDR3 DNA reads TGTGCCAGCTGCCTTGGCGGGGGTTCCCCTAATGAGCAGTTCCTC. This rearrangement joins TRBV6-1 to TRBJ2-1, with 7 bases aligning to TRBD2. The CDR3 spans 15 residues. V dropped 8 bases and J dropped 7; count of bases not matched to a gene: 14. CDR1 and CDR2 from the germline V gene are MNHNS and SASEGT.

This clonotype was counted ten times or more. This chain links TRBV18 with TRBJ1-4; 8 bases align to TRBD1. The junction had 9 bases not matched to a gene; V was cut back by 4 bases and J by 8 bases. The length of the CDR3 is 15 residues. Germline V gives CDR1 KGHSH, CDR2 LQKENI. Here the CDR3 DNA reads TGTGCCAGCTCACGCCTGACAGGGGCAAGGGAAAAACTGTTTTTT. It codes for CASSRLTGAREKLFF.

This clonotype was counted only a few times. Just one base apart from a much larger clone, this may be a read error. V is TRBV5-6 and J is TRBJ1-1; D uncertain. Trimming took 6 bases from V and 4 from J, leaving 16 bases between them. Germline CDR1 reads SGHDT; CDR2 reads YYEEEE. This CDR3 spans 14 amino acids. This CDR3 is CASNFAGKITEAFF. In DNA form, the CDR3 reads TGTGCCAGCAACTTCGCCGGTAAGATCACTGAAGCTTTCTTT.

This clonotype was recorded at least ten times. The V and J genes are TRBV27 and TRBJ1-1; no clear D gene. The ends were cut back, 6 bases at V and 1 base at J, with 9 bases in the middle. This CDR3 has 13 amino acids. The germline V gene encodes CDR1 MNHEY and CDR2 SMNVEV (reference sequence). The CDR3 DNA reads TGTGCCAGCAGAGGATTCGGGAACACTGAAGCTTTCTTT. Amino acids: CASRGFGNTEAFF.

This clonotype was seen ten or more times. The chain employs TRBV20-1 and TRBJ2-6; the match to TRBD2 covers 10 bases. The V and J ends lost 3 bases and 0 bases, in that order; junction bases with no gene match: 11. The CDR3 has 19 amino acids. CDR1 and CDR2 from the germline V gene are DFQATT and SNEGSKA (reference sequence). The CDR3 sequence is CSASGRAGGPVSGANVLTF. In DNA, the CDR3 is TGCAGTGCTAGCGGTCGAGCGGGAGGGCCAGTCTCTGGGGCCAACGTCCTGACTTTC.

The chain links TRBV20-1 to TRBJ2-1; 11 nucleotides agree with TRBD2. V gave up 6 bases and J gave up 8 bases; unmatched junction bases: 12. The V gene's germline CDR1 is DFQATT and CDR2 SNEGSKA (reference sequence). The CDR3 length is 15 residues. The CDR3 loop is CSAMGLAAGGYEQFF. The CDR3 nucleotides are TGCAGTGCCATGGGACTAGCGGCCGGAGGGTATGAGCAGTTCTTC.

This chain links TRBV7-9 with TRBJ1-2; no reliable D call. Germline CDR1 SEHNR, CDR2 FQNEAQ (reference sequence). The V gene lost 0 bases and the J gene lost 4 bases, with 12 bases spanning the gap. CDR3 size: 15 residues. In nucleotides, the CDR3 is TGTGCCAGCAGCTTAGCGGGGTACGGAGGCTATGGCTACACCTTC. It codes for CASSLAGYGGYGYTF.

V and J are TRBV28 and TRBJ2-4; D gene uncertain. The CDR3 extends over 17 amino acids. Germline V gene lookup returns CDR1 MDHEN and CDR2 SYDVKM. Between the trimmed V and J ends, which lost 2 bases and 6 bases, there was a span of 20 bases. The CDR3 here is CASSLKVYLKGGNIQYF. CDR3 bases: TGTGCCAGCAGTTTAAAGGTGTATCTCAAGGGTGGAAACATTCAGTACTTC.

This clonotype was picked up a small number of times. The chain has TRBV20-1 and TRBJ2-6; unclear D gene. The germline V gene has CDR1 DFQATT and CDR2 SNEGSKA (reference sequence). V shed 5 bases and J shed 2 bases, with 7 bases lying between them. The length of the CDR3 is 13 residues. The DNA for the CDR3 is TGCAGTGCTCAATCTACTGGGGCCAACGTCCTGACTTTC. It yields the protein CSAQSTGANVLTF.

This clonotype was picked up many times. The rearrangement joins TRBV11-3 to TRBJ2-3, with 7 nucleotides matching TRBD1. The V gene end was trimmed by 5 bases and the J gene end by 4 bases; junction bases not matched to a gene: 3. The CDR3 is made up of 13 amino acids. Germline V gene data show CDR1 as SGHNT and CDR2 as YENEEA. In DNA form, the CDR3 reads TGTGCCAGCAGCGGACAGGAGCCAGATACGCAGTATTTT. The encoded protein is CASSGQEPDTQYF.

The chain couples TRBV4-1 to TRBJ1-6; D perhaps matches TRBD1 (6 bases). The germline gives CDR1 MGHRA, CDR2 YSYEKL. The CDR3 is 17 residues long. V lost 2 bases and J 7 bases, leaving 18 bases between the germline ends. The CDR3 reads CASSQSRTRGLNSPLHF. The CDR3 DNA sequence: TGCGCCAGCAGCCAATCCCGAACGCGGGGGCTCAATTCACCCCTCCACTTT.

This clonotype was seen a few times. V and J are TRBV19 and TRBJ2-7, with 8 bases lining up with TRBD2. The J segment lost 5 bases and the V segment lost 8 bases, leaving 11 bases of the junction unmatched. CDR3 length equals 14 residues. Germline V lookup: CDR1 LNHDA, CDR2 SQIVND (reference sequence). DNA of the CDR3: TGTGCCAGTCAGCCCTTTGGCGGGGGGAACGAGCAGTACTTC. This sequence encodes CASQPFGGGNEQYF.

The rearrangement uses TRBV5-1 and TRBJ2-6; a possible D gene is TRBD1 (5 bases). From germline, CDR1 is SGHRS and CDR2 YFSETQ. The CDR3 sequence is 18 residues long. V lost 0 bases and J 0 bases, leaving 13 bases between the germline ends. CDR3 residues: CASSLGRVSSSGANVLTF. For the CDR3, the DNA is TGCGCCAGCAGCTTGGGCAGGGTCAGCTCCTCTGGGGCCAACGTCCTGACTTTC. Based on the CDR3 plus reference TRBV5-1 and TRBJ2-6, the full variable domain is KAGVTQTPRYLIKTRGQQVTLSCSPISGHRSVSWYQQTPGQGLQFLFEYFSETQRNKGNFPGRFSGRQFSNSRSEMNVSTLELGDSALYLCASSLGRVSSSGANVLTFGAGSRLTVL.

The chain carries TRBV12-3 or TRBV12-4 and TRBJ2-1, with TRBD1 as a possible D gene (6 bases). Between the trimmed V and J ends, which lost 7 bases and 6 bases, there was a span of 16 bases. The CDR3 runs to 14 residues. DNA for the CDR3: TGTGCCAGCAACGACAAAGTAGGGGGCAATGAGCAGTTCTTC. Translated: CASNDKVGGNEQFF.

This clonotype was seen only a few times. Given a much more abundant clone one base away, this may be a read error. The chain is built from TRBV11-2 and TRBJ1-5; the D gene is possibly TRBD1 (5 bases). The V gene lost 0 bases and the J gene lost 5 bases, with 14 bases spanning the gap. CDR1 SGHAT and CDR2 FQNNGV come from the germline V gene. This CDR3 has 16 residues. CDR3 in DNA: TGTGCCAGCAGCTTAGATGGGGACGGGAGGGATCAGCCCCAGCATTTT. Residues: CASSLDGDGRDQPQHF.

The genes are TRBV18 and TRBJ2-1, with 10 bases lining up with TRBD2. In germline, CDR1 is KGHSH, CDR2 LQKENI. CDR3 length: 18 amino acids. V trimming: 0 bases; J trimming: 9 bases; junction bases outside the gene matches: 14. The CDR3 reads CASSPPNFPSGSFSEQFF. The DNA for the CDR3 is TGTGCCAGCTCACCACCAAATTTCCCTAGCGGGAGCTTTTCTGAGCAGTTCTTC.

The chain combines TRBV19 with TRBJ2-1, with 10 bases lining up with TRBD2. From germline, CDR1 is LNHDA and CDR2 SQIVND (reference sequence). The V and J ends lost 4 bases and 6 bases, in that order; junction bases with no gene match: 12. The CDR3 is 17 amino acids. The CDR3 nucleotides read TGTGCCAGTAGTAAGGTCTGGCTAGCGGGAGAAAGCAATGAGCAGTTCTTC. It encodes CASSKVWLAGESNEQFF.

In this sample, this clonotype turned up many times. V gene TRBV20-1 combines with J gene TRBJ2-5, with 7 positions matching TRBD1. Germline V gene data show CDR1 as DFQATT and CDR2 as SNEGSKA (reference sequence). The CDR3 runs to 14 residues. The ends lost 5 bases at V and 5 bases at J; junction bases unmatched: 11. The CDR3 spells CSAASGTVGETQYF. CDR3 DNA: TGCAGTGCTGCCTCCGGGACAGTCGGGGAGACCCAGTACTTC.

The V call is TRBV28, the J call TRBJ2-7, with TRBD1 matching over 11 bases. The junction had 4 bases not matched to a gene; V was cut back by 6 bases and J by 0 bases. The CDR3 extends over 15 amino acids. CDR1 MDHEN and CDR2 SYDVKM come from the germline V gene. The CDR3 coding sequence is TGTGCCAGCAGCTGGGGACAGGGGGACTCCTACGAGCAGTACTTC. Its translation is CASSWGQGDSYEQYF.

The chain joins TRBV6-1 to TRBJ1-5; 10 bases agree with TRBD1. V lost 4 bases, J lost 5 bases, and 8 bases stayed unmatched. This CDR3 region has 16 residues. Germline-derived CDR1 and CDR2 are MNHNS and SASEGT. The CDR3 is CASSGKRTGGYQPQHF. The CDR3 DNA reads as TGTGCCAGCAGTGGGAAAAGGACAGGGGGGTATCAGCCCCAGCATTTT.

This clonotype showed up many times. The CDR3 here is CASRLVPGLGEGNTEAFF. CDR3 in DNA: TGTGCCAGCAGGCTAGTCCCGGGCCTAGGGGAAGGGAACACTGAAGCTTTCTTT. The V call is TRBV2, the J call TRBJ1-1; tentatively, D is TRBD1 (5 bases). The V end lost 6 bases, the J end lost 1 base, and 24 bases lay between the germline ends. Germline V CDR1 and CDR2: SNHLY, FYNNEI. The CDR3 length is 18 residues.